This TCR beta chain emerged from a study of CD8+CD57+ T cells in acquired aplastic anemia. Looking at the study overall: CD4+ and CD8+ cells, once sorted, gave DNA averaging roughly 3.2 ug.

Both TCR beta VDJ combination and CDR3 sequence profiling were carried out. Genomic DNA was the template for this profiling. TCRdb fed the reads into MiXCR, producing one record per CDR3 protein. The data contain about 170,000 distinct CDR3 sequences, 63% of them singletons. The CDR3 runs 16 residues. Germline lookup yields CDR1 SGHDT and CDR2 YYEEEE. Trimming at V came to 1 base and at J to 9 bases, leaving 13 bases not matched to a gene. The source of this sequence is a human donor in good health. The rearrangement links TRBV5-6 to TRBJ2-7, with TRBD1 matching over 10 bases. The specimen sequenced was sorted CD4+, CD8+, or CD8+CD57+ T cells (not recorded which) from PBMCs. The CDR3 region is CASSLSVGQGVHGQYF. The DNA of the CDR3 is TGTGCCAGCAGCTTGTCGGTAGGACAGGGGGTCCATGGGCAGTACTTC.